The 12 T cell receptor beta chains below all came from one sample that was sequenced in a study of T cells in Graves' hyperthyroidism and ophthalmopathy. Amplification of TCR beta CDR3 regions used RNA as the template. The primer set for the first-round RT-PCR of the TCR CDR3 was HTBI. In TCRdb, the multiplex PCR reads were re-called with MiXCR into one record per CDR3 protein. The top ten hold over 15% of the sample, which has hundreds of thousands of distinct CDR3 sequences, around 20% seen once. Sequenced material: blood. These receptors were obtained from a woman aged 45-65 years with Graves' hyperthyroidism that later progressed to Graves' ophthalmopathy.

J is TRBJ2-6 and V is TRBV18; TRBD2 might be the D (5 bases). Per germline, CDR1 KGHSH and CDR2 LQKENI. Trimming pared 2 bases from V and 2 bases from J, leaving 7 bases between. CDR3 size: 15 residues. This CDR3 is CASSPSGAGANVLTF. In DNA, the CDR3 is TGTGCCAGCTCACCATCCGGGGCTGGGGCCAACGTCCTGACTTTC.

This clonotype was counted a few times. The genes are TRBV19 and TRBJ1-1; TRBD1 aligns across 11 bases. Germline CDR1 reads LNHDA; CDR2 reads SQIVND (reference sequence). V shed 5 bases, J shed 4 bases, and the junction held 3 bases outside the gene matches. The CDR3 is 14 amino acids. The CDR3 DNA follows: TGTGCCAGTAGTCCGGGACAGGGGGTCACTGAAGCTTTCTTT. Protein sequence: CASSPGQGVTEAFF.

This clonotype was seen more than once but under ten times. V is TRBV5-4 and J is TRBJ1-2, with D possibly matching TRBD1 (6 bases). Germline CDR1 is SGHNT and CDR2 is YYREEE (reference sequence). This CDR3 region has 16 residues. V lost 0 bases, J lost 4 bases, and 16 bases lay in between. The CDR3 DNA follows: TGTGCCAGCAGCTTGGTGGGGGCCACAGGGTTCTATGGCTACACCTTC. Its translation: CASSLVGATGFYGYTF.

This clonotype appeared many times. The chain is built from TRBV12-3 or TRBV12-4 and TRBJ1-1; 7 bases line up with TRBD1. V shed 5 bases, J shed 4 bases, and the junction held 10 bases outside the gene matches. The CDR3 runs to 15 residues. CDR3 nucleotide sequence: TGTGCCAGCAGTGCCGGGACAGAAAGGGGCACTGAAGCTTTCTTT. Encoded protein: CASSAGTERGTEAFF.

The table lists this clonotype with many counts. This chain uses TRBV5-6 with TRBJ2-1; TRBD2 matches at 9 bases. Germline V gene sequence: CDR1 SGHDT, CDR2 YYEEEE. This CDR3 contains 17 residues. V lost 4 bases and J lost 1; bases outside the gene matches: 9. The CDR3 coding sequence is TGTGCCAGCAGCGCGGGACTAGCCTACCGTTCCTACAATGAGCAGTTCTTC. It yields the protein CASSAGLAYRSYNEQFF.

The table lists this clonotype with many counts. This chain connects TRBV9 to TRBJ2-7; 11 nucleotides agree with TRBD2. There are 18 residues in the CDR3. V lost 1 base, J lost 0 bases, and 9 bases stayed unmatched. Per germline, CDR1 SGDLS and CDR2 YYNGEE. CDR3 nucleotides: TGTGCCAGCAGCGTATCTAGCGGGGGGCCAAGCAACTCCTACGAGCAGTACTTC. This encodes CASSVSSGGPSNSYEQYF.

CDR3 amino acids: CASSERKYDTDTQYF. CDR3 DNA sequence: TGTGCCAGCAGTGAGCGAAAATATGACACAGATACGCAGTATTTT. The chain is built from TRBV5-6 and TRBJ2-3; D not resolved. The CDR3 is 15 residues long. V lost 5 bases, J lost 2 bases, and 15 bases lay in between. Germline lookup yields CDR1 SGHDT and CDR2 YYEEEE.

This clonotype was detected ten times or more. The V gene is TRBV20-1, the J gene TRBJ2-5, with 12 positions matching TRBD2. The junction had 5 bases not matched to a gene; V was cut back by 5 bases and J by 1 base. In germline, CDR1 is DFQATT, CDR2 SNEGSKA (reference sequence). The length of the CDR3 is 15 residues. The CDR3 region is CSAATSGGLQETQYF. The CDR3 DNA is TGCAGTGCTGCGACTAGCGGGGGTCTCCAAGAGACCCAGTACTTC.

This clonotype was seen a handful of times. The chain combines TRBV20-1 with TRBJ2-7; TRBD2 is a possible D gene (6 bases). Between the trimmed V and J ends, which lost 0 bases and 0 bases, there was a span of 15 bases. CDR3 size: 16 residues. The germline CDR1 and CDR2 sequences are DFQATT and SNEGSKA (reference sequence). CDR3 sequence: CSARDRRAYHSYEQYF. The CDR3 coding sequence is TGCAGTGCTAGAGATCGGAGGGCCTACCACTCCTACGAGCAGTACTTC.

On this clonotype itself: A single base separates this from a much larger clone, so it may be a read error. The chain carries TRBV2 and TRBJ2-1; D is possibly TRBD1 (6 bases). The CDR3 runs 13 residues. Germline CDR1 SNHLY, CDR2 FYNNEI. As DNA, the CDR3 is TGTGTCACGTTAAGGGGGAGCTACAATGAGCAGTTCTTC. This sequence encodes CVTLRGSYNEQFF.

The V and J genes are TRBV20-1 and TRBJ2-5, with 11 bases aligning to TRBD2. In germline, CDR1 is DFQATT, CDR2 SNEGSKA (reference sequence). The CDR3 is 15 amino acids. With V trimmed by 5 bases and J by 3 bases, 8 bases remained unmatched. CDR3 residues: CSAGKPTSGEETQYF. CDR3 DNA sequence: TGCAGTGCTGGCAAGCCGACTAGCGGGGAAGAGACCCAGTACTTC.

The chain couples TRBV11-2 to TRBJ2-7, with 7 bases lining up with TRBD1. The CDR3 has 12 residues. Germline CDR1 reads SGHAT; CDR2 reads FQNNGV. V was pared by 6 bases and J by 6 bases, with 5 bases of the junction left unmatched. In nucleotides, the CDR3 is TGTGCCAGCAGTTTCACAGGGGTCGAGCAGTACTTC. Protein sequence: CASSFTGVEQYF.